This is a list of T cell receptor beta chains from one sample in a study of T-cell reconstitution after alpha-beta-depleted transplantation in children. TCRdb re-called the PCR reads with MiXCR, one entry per CDR3 protein. The sample has about 310,000 distinct CDR3 sequences; over 20% are singletons. The specimen was PBMCs, mostly from graft donor cells, collected 180 days after TCRalphabeta/CD19-depleted stem cell transplant. The receptors originated from a male patient under 18 who had a stem cell transplant for acute lymphoblastic leukemia, so the T cells may come from the graft donor. Both conserved end residues are part of each CDR3. A D gene is named only where the DNA matches it firmly. Clone sizes are given selectively: once, few, many, or a class where the clone is expanded.

>TRBV27|.|.|TRBJ2-7
TGTGCCAGCAGTTCCGCCGGGACGGGGTACGAGCAGTACTTC
CASSSAGTGYEQYF
>TRBV29-1|.|.|TRBJ2-1
TGCAGCGTTGAAGACTCAACCGCAGGCCATGAGCAGTTCTTC
CSVEDSTAGHEQFF
>TRBV28|TRBD2|few|TRBJ2-5
TGTGCCAGCAGTTTCTGGACTAGCGGAAAGAAAGAGACCCAGTACTTC
CASSFWTSGKKETQYF
>TRBV12-5|TRBD1|.|TRBJ1-5
TGTGCTAGTCGAAAGTTTGGGGACAGGGGAGCTGGGAATAGCAATCAGCCCCAGCATTTT
CASRKFGDRGAGNSNQPQHF
>TRBV25-1|.|.|TRBJ2-5
TGTGCCAGCAGTGAAGCGGGACATTTCTCTGGGGCCCAGTACTTC
CASSEAGHFSGAQYF
>TRBV11-1|TRBD2|.|TRBJ2-4
TGTGCCAGCAGCCCCGAGGCTAGACTAGCGGGAGCCAAAAACATTCAGTACTTC
CASSPEARLAGAKNIQYF
>TRBV4-1|TRBD2|.|TRBJ2-2
TGCGCCAGCAGCCAAGATCGGACTAGCGGGAGGGCCGGGGAGCTGTTTTTT
CASSQDRTSGRAGELFF
>TRBV6-1|TRBD1|.|TRBJ1-2
TGTGCCAGCAGTGAAGCCCCCCCGACAGGGTGGGGACGCTATGGCTACACCTTC
CASSEAPPTGWGRYGYTF
>TRBV7-7|TRBD2|few|TRBJ2-2
TGTGCCGTACTAGCGGGAGTTGGCACCGGGGAGCTGTTTTTT
CAVLAGVGTGELFF
>TRBV11-2|TRBD2|.|TRBJ2-5
TGTGCCAGCAGACCCGGACTAGGGTCGGAGACCCAGTACTTC
CASRPGLGSETQYF
>TRBV12-3/TRBV12-4|TRBD1|few|TRBJ2-6
TGTGCCAGCAGTCCCATGACAGGGGGCTCTGGGGCCAACGTCCTGACTTTC
CASSPMTGGSGANVLTF
>TRBV20-1|.|.|TRBJ1-1
TGCAGTGCTAGGACGGACATGTGGAACACTGAAGCTTTCTTT
CSARTDMWNTEAFF
>TRBV6-1|.|few|TRBJ1-1
TGTGCCAGCAGCCGGAGACAAGATGATGACTCTGAAGCTTTCTTT
CASSRRQDDDSEAFF
>TRBV27|.|few|TRBJ1-5
TGTGCCAGCAGTACTTGGGGTGCCGGGCAGCCCCAGCATTTT
CASSTWGAGQPQHF
>TRBV5-1|.|many|TRBJ2-1
TGCGCCAGCAGCTTGCCCAGCTACAATGAGCAGTTCTTC
CASSLPSYNEQFF
>TRBV14|.|.|TRBJ2-7
TGTGCCAGCAGCCAAGTAGGCATTGGAGAGCAGTACTTC
CASSQVGIGEQYF
>TRBV5-1|TRBD2|.|TRBJ2-3
TGCGCCAGCAGCTTGAGGGGAGGGCCAACAGATACGCAGTATTTT
CASSLRGGPTDTQYF
>TRBV5-1|.|few|TRBJ2-2
TGCGCCAGCAGACCCACAGAAGCGGGGAACACCGGGGAGCTGTTTTTT
CASRPTEAGNTGELFF
>TRBV4-2|TRBD2|few|TRBJ2-1
TGTGCCAGCAGCCCCCGTTTAGTAGCGGGAGGCAATGAGCAGTTCTTC
CASSPRLVAGGNEQFF
>TRBV19|.|few|TRBJ1-2
TGTGCCAGTAGTATAGTACCGGGGCATGGCTATGGCTACACCTTC
CASSIVPGHGYGYTF
>TRBV20-1|.|few|TRBJ1-4
TGCAGTGCTAGCGCATCCCCCGGGAAAGGGATGTTTTTT
CSASASPGKGMFF
>TRBV10-3|.|few|TRBJ2-7
TGTGCCATCAGTGAGTCCGGCCGTGGGACCTACGAGCAGTACTTC
CAISESGRGTYEQYF